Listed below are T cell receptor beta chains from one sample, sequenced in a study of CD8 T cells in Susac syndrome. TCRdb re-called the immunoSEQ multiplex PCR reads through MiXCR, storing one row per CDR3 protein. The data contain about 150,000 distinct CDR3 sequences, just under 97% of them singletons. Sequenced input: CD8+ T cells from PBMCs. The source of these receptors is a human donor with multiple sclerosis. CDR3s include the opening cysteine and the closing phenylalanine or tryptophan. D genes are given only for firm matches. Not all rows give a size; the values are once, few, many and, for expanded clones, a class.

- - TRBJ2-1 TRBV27 TGTGCCAGCAGTTTAATACCTATGACCTACAATGAGCAGTTCTTC CASSLIPMTYNEQFF
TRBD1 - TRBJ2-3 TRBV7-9 TGTGCCAGCAGCCCGAGACAGGGGAGCACAGATACGCAGTATTTT CASSPRQGSTDTQYF
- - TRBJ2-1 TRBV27 TGTGCCAGCAAGAGGGAGAGCTCCTACAATGAGCAGTTCTTC CASKRESSYNEQFF
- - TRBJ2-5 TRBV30 TGTGCCTGGAAGGGGGACTCGGAGACCCAGTACTTC CAWKGDSETQYF
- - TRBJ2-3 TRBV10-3 TGTGCCATTCTATCAGATACGCAGTATTTT CAILSDTQYF
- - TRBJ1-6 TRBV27 TGTGCCAGCGGGGTCGGGGTACGGTCACCCCTCCACTTT CASGVGVRSPLHF
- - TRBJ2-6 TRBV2 TGTGCCAGGAGGGGGGCCGAAAGCTCTGGGGCCAACGTCCTGACTTTC CARRGAESSGANVLTF
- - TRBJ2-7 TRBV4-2 TGTGCCAGCAGCCAAGATCCAGGGGATGGACCCGAGCAGTACTTC CASSQDPGDGPEQYF
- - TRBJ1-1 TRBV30 TGTGCCTGGAGTCCACGGGGAGGGACTGAAGCTTTCTTT CAWSPRGGTEAFF
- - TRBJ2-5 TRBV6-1 TGTGCCAGCAGCCCAAACCGGGGCAGGGAGACCCAGTACTTC CASSPNRGRETQYF
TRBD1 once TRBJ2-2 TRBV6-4 TGTGCCAGCAGTGAAGGACAGGACACCGGGGAGCTGTTTTTT CASSEGQDTGELFF
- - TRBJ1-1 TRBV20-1 TGCAGTGCTAGAGTTTCGGGGGATGAAGCTTTCTTT CSARVSGDEAFF
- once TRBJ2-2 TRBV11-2 TGTGCCAGCAAAGGCGACACCGGGGAGCTGTTTTTT CASKGDTGELFF
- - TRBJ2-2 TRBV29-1 TGCAGCGTCGCGGACCTAGAAGTAGGCGGGGAGCTGTTTTTT CSVADLEVGGELFF
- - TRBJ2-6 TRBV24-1 TGTGCCACCAGTGATAGGTTTTCTGGGGCCAACGTCCTGACTTTC CATSDRFSGANVLTF
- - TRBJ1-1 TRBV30 TGTGCCTGGAGTGTACCGCGGGGAATGGGGTTCGGCACTGAAGCTTTCTTT CAWSVPRGMGFGTEAFF
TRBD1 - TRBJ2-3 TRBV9 TGTGCCAGCAGCGTCGGACAGGTGGCATTCGCACCAGATACGCAGTATTTT CASSVGQVAFAPDTQYF
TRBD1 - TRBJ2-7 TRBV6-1 TGTGCCAGCAAACCCTCCTCCGGGACAGTCTCCTACGAGCAGTACTTC CASKPSSGTVSYEQYF
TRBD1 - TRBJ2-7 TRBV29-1 TGCAGCGTGACGACAGGGGATGAGTACTTC CSVTTGDEYF
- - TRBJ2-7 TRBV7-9 TGTGCCAGCAGCAAGGACCCAGCTCCCTACGAGCAGTACTTC CASSKDPAPYEQYF
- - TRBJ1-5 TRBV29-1 TGCAGCGCCGGATCCGGGGGCAATCAGCCCCAGCATTTT CSAGSGGNQPQHF
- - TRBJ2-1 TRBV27 TGTGCCAGCAGTTTGAGGGGGGGCAATGAGCAGTTCTTC CASSLRGGNEQFF
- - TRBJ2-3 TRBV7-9 TGTGCCGCAGCTCGCACAGATACGCAGTATTTT CAAARTDTQYF